These 4 T cell receptor beta chains were sequenced from one sample in a study of OX40 agonist ivuxolimab in advanced cancers. The method was immunoSEQ multiplex PCR; TCRdb's version includes in-frame clones alone and lacks a portion of them. The table includes around 80,000 clones, roughly 86% detected once. The sequencing used CD4+ or CD8+ T cells sorted from blood, collected in a trial of the OX40 agonist ivuxolimab. The source of these receptors is an adult with an advanced solid tumor such as melanoma, head and neck, liver or kidney cancer.

The chain carries TRBV4-2 and TRBJ1-4, with TRBD1 as a possible D gene (6 bases). Trimming removed 0 bases from V and 8 bases from J, with 19 bases in between. CDR1 LGHNA and CDR2 YNFKEQ come from the germline V gene. This CDR3 spans 17 amino acids. The DNA for the CDR3 is TGTGCCAGCAGCCAAGAGAGGGGGGGGGCGAGGAACGAAAAACTGTTTTTT. This encodes CASSQERGGARNEKLFF.

This sequence joins TRBV5-1 and TRBJ2-7; 7 positions agree with TRBD2. The CDR3 runs 16 residues. V gave up 0 bases and J gave up 3 bases; unmatched junction bases: 9. The germline gives CDR1 SGHRS, CDR2 YFSETQ. CDR3 in DNA: TGCGCCAGCAGCTTGGCCGGCGGGAGAGGAGTCTACGAGCAGTACTTC. Encoded protein: CASSLAGGRGVYEQYF.

J is TRBJ1-3 and V is TRBV5-1; the D is unclear. The CDR3 loop spans 14 amino acids. Germline lookup yields CDR1 SGHRS and CDR2 YFSETQ. V dropped 3 bases and J dropped 3 bases, with 10 bases sitting between them. CDR3 in amino acids: CASSSGSGGNTIYF. For the CDR3, the DNA is TGCGCCAGCAGCTCTGGTTCTGGTGGAAACACCATATATTTT.

The rearrangement joins TRBV9 to TRBJ2-3; 16 bases align to TRBD2. J gave up 0 bases and V 0 bases, and 4 bases lay outside the gene matches. This CDR3 is 19 amino acids long. Germline V CDR1 and CDR2: SGDLS, YYNGEE. Here the CDR3 reads CASSVVGTSGGVSTDTQYF. Written as DNA, the CDR3 is TGTGCCAGCAGCGTAGTTGGGACTAGCGGGGGGGTGAGCACAGATACGCAGTATTTT. Looking up the rest from reference TRBV9 and TRBJ2-3 gives the full variable domain: DSGVTQTPKHLITATGQRVTLRCSPRSGDLSVYWYQQSLDQGLQFLIQYYNGEERAKGNILERFSAQQFPDLHSELNLSSLELGDSALYFCASSVVGTSGGVSTDTQYFGPGTRLTVL.